The sequence of this T cell receptor beta chain was determined in a study of CD8 T cells in Susac syndrome. The RNA input was about 0.5 to 1 ug, and it was reverse transcribed with random hexamers. Via MiXCR, TCRdb re-called the immunoSEQ multiplex PCR reads, giving one row per CDR3 protein. The sample includes 90,000 to 150,000 distinct CDR3 sequences, about 90% of them seen just once. Germline lookup yields CDR1 DFQATT and CDR2 SNEGSKA (reference sequence). CDR3 length: 14 residues. V was clipped by 6 bases and J by 9 bases, with 18 bases between them. J is TRBJ1-6 and V is TRBV20-1; no definite D call. This sequence originates from a human donor in good health. Material: CD4+ T cells from PBMCs. Written as DNA, the CDR3 is TGCAGTGCCGCTATAGGTCGGGGTTCTTCACCCCTCCACTTT. It yields the protein CSAAIGRGSSPLHF.